Below, 17 T cell receptor beta chains from the same sample are listed, as sequenced in a study of naive and memory T cell subsets. The beta constant-region primer was an equimolar mix of two oligonucleotides covering TRBC1 and TRBC2. Nested alpha and beta constant-region primers with the SP2 primer drove four PCR rounds on ligated cDNA. TCRdb recomputed calls from the UMI-ligation and nested PCR reads with MiXCR, one row per CDR3 protein. The table has approximately 80,000 distinct CDR3 sequences, 9% to 9.5% seen once; the top ten hold 0.95% to 1.5%. The sample was naive CD8+ T cells from blood. The receptors stem from a human donor in good health.

This clonotype was picked up a small number of times. The V and J genes are TRBV3-1 and TRBJ1-1; 7 bases are a match to TRBD1. The CDR3 has 17 residues. V was pared by 4 bases and J by 4 bases, with 15 bases of the junction left unmatched. Germline CDR1 reads LGHDT; CDR2 reads YNNKEL (reference sequence). In DNA, the CDR3 is TGTGCCAGCAGCCGCTACTCTACGGACAGGTATCTCACTGAAGCTTTCTTT. Translated, it gives CASSRYSTDRYLTEAFF.

V and J are TRBV12-5 and TRBJ1-1, with 7 positions matching TRBD1. The junction had 6 bases not matched to a gene; V was cut back by 0 bases and J by 8 bases. CDR3 length equals 14 residues. From germline, CDR1 is LGHNT and CDR2 FRNRAP. The CDR3 DNA follows: TGTGCTAGTGGTTTGGTGGGACAGACGGTCGAAGCTTTCTTT. Protein: CASGLVGQTVEAFF.

This clonotype was seen only a few times. The chain combines TRBV5-1 with TRBJ1-1; 8 bases agree with TRBD1. The junction had 10 bases not matched to a gene; V was cut back by 5 bases and J by 7 bases. Germline V CDR1 and CDR2: SGHRS, YFSETQ. There are 14 residues in the CDR3. This CDR3 is CASSSSGGSNEAFF. As DNA, the CDR3 is TGCGCCAGCAGTTCGTCAGGGGGCTCAAATGAAGCTTTCTTT.

In its sample, this clonotype was seen many times. The chain employs TRBV6-5 and TRBJ2-7; 9 bases are shared with TRBD2. CDR3 length: 15 residues. J gave up 4 bases and V 0 bases, and 4 bases lay outside the gene matches. Per germline, CDR1 MNHEY and CDR2 SVGAGI. The CDR3: CASSYSASGKYEQYF. In DNA form, the CDR3 reads TGTGCCAGCAGTTACTCGGCTAGCGGGAAGTACGAGCAGTACTTC.

This clonotype was recorded at least ten times. The chain combines TRBV6-1 with TRBJ1-4; no firm D call. Trimming shortened V by 0 bases and J by 4 bases, and 6 bases separated the two germline ends. CDR3 size: 14 residues. The germline V gene encodes CDR1 MNHNS and CDR2 SASEGT. CDR3 in amino acids: CASSEARYNEKLFF. The CDR3 DNA is TGTGCCAGCAGTGAAGCCAGATATAATGAAAAACTGTTTTTT.

This clonotype was observed many times. The chain employs TRBV14 and TRBJ2-3; D might be TRBD2 (5 bases). This CDR3 contains 18 residues. The V end lost 6 bases, the J end lost 0 bases, and 22 bases lay between the germline ends. Germline-derived CDR1 and CDR2 are SGHDN and FVKESK. Written as DNA, the CDR3 is TGTGCCAGCAGTCTAGCATATCGGGCCTTCCCCAGCACAGATACGCAGTATTTT. Protein product: CASSLAYRAFPSTDTQYF.

This clonotype was observed many times. The rearrangement uses TRBV4-2 and TRBJ2-2; D ambiguous. This CDR3 comprises 12 residues. Trimming left V 2 bases short and J 6 bases short, with 4 bases between. Germline V gene sequence: CDR1 LGHNA, CDR2 YNFKEQ. The CDR3: CASSQRAGELFF. For the CDR3, the DNA is TGTGCCAGCAGCCAAAGGGCCGGGGAGCTGTTTTTT.

The chain couples TRBV10-1 to TRBJ2-2; D uncertain. This CDR3 region has 16 residues. V lost 10 bases and J 2 bases, leaving 20 bases between the germline ends. CDR1 and CDR2 (germline): WNHNN, SYGVQD (reference sequence). CDR3 region: CATSEKVLPNTGELFF. Written as DNA, the CDR3 is TGCGCCACCAGCGAAAAAGTCCTACCTAACACCGGGGAGCTGTTTTTT.

This clonotype has ten or more counts. DNA for the CDR3: TGCAGCGTTGAAGAACCTAAAAGCTCCTACGAGCAGTACTTC. It codes for CSVEEPKSSYEQYF. This sequence joins TRBV29-1 and TRBJ2-7; D uncertain. The length of the CDR3 is 14 residues. V was pared by 0 bases and J by 0 bases, with 9 bases between. Germline V gene sequence: CDR1 SQVTM, CDR2 ANQGSEA.

This clonotype was observed a handful of times. V is TRBV27 and J is TRBJ2-7; 7 bases are a match to TRBD1. The V gene's germline CDR1 is MNHEY and CDR2 SMNVEV (reference sequence). The V gene end was trimmed by 8 bases and the J gene end by 5 bases; junction bases not matched to a gene: 18. CDR3 size: 16 residues. In DNA form, the CDR3 reads TGTGCCAGCCGACCCGCCGGGACAGCTATTGACCACGAGCAGTACTTC. Its protein product is CASRPAGTAIDHEQYF.

This clonotype appeared many times. The rearrangement links TRBV9 to TRBJ2-7; D is possibly TRBD2 (5 bases). The V gene lost 2 bases and the J gene lost 7 bases, with 13 bases spanning the gap. This CDR3 has 13 amino acids. Germline V gene data show CDR1 as SGDLS and CDR2 as YYNGEE. The CDR3 sequence is CASSVAGTGEQYF. Here the CDR3 DNA reads TGTGCCAGCAGCGTTGCAGGAACGGGGGAGCAGTACTTC.

The chain links TRBV5-4 to TRBJ2-1, with 13 bases matching TRBD2. Trimming at V came to 5 bases and at J to 4 bases, leaving 6 bases not matched to a gene. The germline gives CDR1 SGHNT, CDR2 YYREEE (reference sequence). This CDR3 region has 16 residues. This CDR3 is CASRSPGLAGYNEQFF. The CDR3 DNA follows: TGTGCCAGCAGATCTCCGGGACTAGCGGGATACAATGAGCAGTTCTTC.

Ten or more counts support this clonotype. The genes are TRBV12-5 and TRBJ1-1; 7 bases match TRBD1. V lost 2 bases and J lost 2; bases outside the gene matches: 5. The germline V gene has CDR1 LGHNT and CDR2 FRNRAP. The CDR3 sequence is 15 residues long. The CDR3 is CASGLIRGINTEAFF. CDR3 DNA sequence: TGTGCTAGTGGTTTGATCAGGGGGATCAACACTGAAGCTTTCTTT. The full variable domain, rest sourced from reference TRBV12-5 and TRBJ1-1, is DARVTQTPRHKVTEMGQEVTMRCQPILGHNTVFWYRQTMMQGLELLAYFRNRAPLDDSGMPKDRFSAEMPDATLATLKIQPSEPRDSAVYFCASGLIRGINTEAFFGQGTRLTVV.

This clonotype was detected ten times or more. The chain has TRBV12-3 or TRBV12-4 and TRBJ2-1, with 9 bases lining up with TRBD1. V was pared by 5 bases and J by 9 bases, with 8 bases of the junction left unmatched. The CDR3 has 14 residues. The CDR3 DNA is TGTGCCAGCAGTACAAAAACAGGGGGCGGTGAGCAGTTCTTC. This sequence encodes CASSTKTGGGEQFF.

V gene TRBV6-4 combines with J gene TRBJ2-1; D gene uncertain. The CDR3 contains 12 residues. V lost 6 bases to trimming and J lost 3 bases, with 6 bases between them. Looked up from germline, CDR1 is MRHNA and CDR2 is SNTAGT. CDR3 residues: CASSALYNEQFF. The CDR3 bases are TGTGCCAGCAGCGCACTCTACAATGAGCAGTTCTTC.

The sample holds a few counts of this clonotype. The chain is built from TRBV7-2 and TRBJ1-1; maybe TRBD1 (5 bases). Germline CDR1 and CDR2: SGHTA and FQGNSA. V lost 5 bases and J lost 9, with 10 bases in between. There are 11 residues in the CDR3. The CDR3 reads CASSLGPQAFF. CDR3 nucleotide sequence: TGTGCCAGCAGCCTGGGACCCCAAGCTTTCTTT.

This clonotype has only a few counts. The chain couples TRBV27 to TRBJ2-3; 11 bases fit TRBD2. The germline gives CDR1 MNHEY, CDR2 SMNVEV (reference sequence). The CDR3 has 16 amino acids. The V gene end was trimmed by 7 bases and the J gene end by 4 bases; junction bases not matched to a gene: 10. CDR3 in amino acids: CASTLTSGNKADTQYF. As DNA, the CDR3 is TGTGCCAGCACCTTGACTAGCGGGAATAAGGCAGATACGCAGTATTTT.